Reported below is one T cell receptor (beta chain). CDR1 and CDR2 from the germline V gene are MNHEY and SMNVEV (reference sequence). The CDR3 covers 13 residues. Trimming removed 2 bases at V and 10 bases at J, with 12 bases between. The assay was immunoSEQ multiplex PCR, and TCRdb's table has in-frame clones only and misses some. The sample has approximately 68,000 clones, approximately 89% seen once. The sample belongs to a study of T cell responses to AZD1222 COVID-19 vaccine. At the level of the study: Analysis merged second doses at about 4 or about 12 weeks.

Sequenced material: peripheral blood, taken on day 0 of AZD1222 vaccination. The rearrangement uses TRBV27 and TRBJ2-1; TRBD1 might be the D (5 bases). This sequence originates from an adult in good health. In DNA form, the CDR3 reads TGTGCCAGCAGTTTAAAAGGGGAAGAGGAGCAGTTCTTC. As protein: CASSLKGEEEQFF.